The 5 T cell receptor beta chains listed next were all sequenced from one sample in a study of somatic mutations in cytotoxic T cells in rheumatoid arthritis. Profiling relied on immunoSEQ multiplex PCR, and the TCRdb table lists in-frame clones only, not all of them. Counted here are around 20,000 clones, around 63% occurring once; the ten biggest clones make up 15% to 20%. The sequenced sample consisted of CD8+ T cells sorted from blood. Source of these receptors: an adult with rheumatoid arthritis.

The chain employs TRBV4-2 and TRBJ2-2; D remains ambiguous. Germline CDR1 is LGHNA and CDR2 is YNFKEQ. This CDR3 comprises 13 residues. Trimming removed 0 bases from V and 1 base from J, with 0 bases in between. This CDR3 is CASSQENTGELFF. CDR3 DNA sequence: TGTGCCAGCAGCCAAGAGAACACCGGGGAGCTGTTTTTT.

CDR3 loop: CASSVGLGDTQYF. DNA for the CDR3: TGTGCCAGCAGCGTAGGCCTAGGGGATACGCAGTATTTT. V usage is TRBV9 and J usage is TRBJ2-3; D uncertain. The germline V gene encodes CDR1 SGDLS and CDR2 YYNGEE. Trimming took 0 bases from V and 6 from J, leaving 8 bases between them. CDR3 length equals 13 residues.

CDR3 in amino acids: CSVEDNHEQYF. CDR3 nucleotides: TGCAGCGTTGAAGATAACCACGAGCAGTACTTC. V and J are TRBV29-1 and TRBJ2-7; D is ambiguous. The germline V gene has CDR1 SQVTM and CDR2 ANQGSEA. Trimming pared 0 bases from V and 5 bases from J, leaving 5 bases between. The CDR3 totals 11 residues.

This clone was detected a few times. This chain uses TRBV4-3 with TRBJ2-2; no definite D call. V lost 6 bases to trimming and J lost 6 bases, with 8 bases between them. The CDR3 totals 12 residues. CDR1 LGHNA and CDR2 YSLEER come from the germline V gene. Here the CDR3 reads CASSLLPGELFF. The CDR3 nucleotides read TGCGCCAGCAGTCTATTGCCCGGGGAGCTGTTTTTT.

The CDR3 DNA is TGTGCCAGCAGCCAAGTCGGGTACAATGAGCAGTTCTTC. It encodes CASSQVGYNEQFF. The chain has TRBV4-2 and TRBJ2-1, with D uncertain. CDR1 and CDR2 (germline): LGHNA, YNFKEQ. Between the trimmed V and J ends, which lost 1 base and 4 bases, there was a span of 5 bases. The CDR3 runs 13 residues.